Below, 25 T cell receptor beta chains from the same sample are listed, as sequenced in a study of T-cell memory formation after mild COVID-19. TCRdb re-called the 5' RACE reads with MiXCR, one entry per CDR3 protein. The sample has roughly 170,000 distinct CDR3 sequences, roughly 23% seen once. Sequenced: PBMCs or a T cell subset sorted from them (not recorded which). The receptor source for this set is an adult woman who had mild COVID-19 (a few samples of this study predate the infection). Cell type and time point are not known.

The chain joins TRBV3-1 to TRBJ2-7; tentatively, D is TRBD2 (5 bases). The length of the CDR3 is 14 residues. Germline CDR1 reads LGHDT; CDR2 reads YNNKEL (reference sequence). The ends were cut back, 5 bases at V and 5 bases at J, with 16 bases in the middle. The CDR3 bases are TGTGCCAGCAGCGAAGGGAGCCACGGGGACGAGCAGTACTTC. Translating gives CASSEGSHGDEQYF.

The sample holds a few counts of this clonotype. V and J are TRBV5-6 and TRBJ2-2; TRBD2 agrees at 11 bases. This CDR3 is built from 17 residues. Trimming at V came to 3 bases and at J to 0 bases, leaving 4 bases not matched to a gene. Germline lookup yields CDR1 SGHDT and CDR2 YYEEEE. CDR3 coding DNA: TGTGCCAGCAGCTCGACTAGCGGGGACGCGAACACCGGGGAGCTGTTTTTT. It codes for CASSSTSGDANTGELFF.

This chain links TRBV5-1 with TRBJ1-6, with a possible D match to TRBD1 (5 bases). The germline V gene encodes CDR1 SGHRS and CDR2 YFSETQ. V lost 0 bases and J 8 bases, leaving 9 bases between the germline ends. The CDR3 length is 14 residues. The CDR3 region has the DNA TGCGCCAGCAGCTTGGCCGGGGGTGATTCACCCCTCCACTTT. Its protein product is CASSLAGGDSPLHF.

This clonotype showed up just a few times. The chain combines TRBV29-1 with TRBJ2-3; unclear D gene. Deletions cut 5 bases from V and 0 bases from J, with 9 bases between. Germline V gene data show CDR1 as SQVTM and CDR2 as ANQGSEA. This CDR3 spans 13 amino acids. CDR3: CSVSSESTDTQYF. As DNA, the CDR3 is TGCAGCGTTTCGTCGGAAAGCACAGATACGCAGTATTTT.

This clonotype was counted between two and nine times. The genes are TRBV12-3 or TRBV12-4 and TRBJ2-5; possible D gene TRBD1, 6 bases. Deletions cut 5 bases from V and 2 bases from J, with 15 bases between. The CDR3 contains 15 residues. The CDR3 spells CASSGLGTPQETQYF. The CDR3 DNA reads TGTGCCAGCAGTGGACTCGGGACACCTCAAGAGACCCAGTACTTC.

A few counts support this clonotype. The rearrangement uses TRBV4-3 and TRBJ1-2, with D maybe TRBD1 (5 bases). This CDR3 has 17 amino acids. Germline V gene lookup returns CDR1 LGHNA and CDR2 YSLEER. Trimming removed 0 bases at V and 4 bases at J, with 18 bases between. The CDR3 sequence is CASSQDGPSGKAYGYTF. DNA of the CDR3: TGCGCCAGCAGCCAAGATGGGCCCTCAGGGAAGGCCTATGGCTACACCTTC.

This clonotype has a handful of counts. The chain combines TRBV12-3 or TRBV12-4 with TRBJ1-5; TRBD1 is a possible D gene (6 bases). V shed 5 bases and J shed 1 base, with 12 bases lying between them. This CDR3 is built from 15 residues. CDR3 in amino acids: CASSPDSSSNQPQHF. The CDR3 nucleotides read TGTGCCAGCAGTCCGGACAGCTCAAGCAATCAGCCCCAGCATTTT.

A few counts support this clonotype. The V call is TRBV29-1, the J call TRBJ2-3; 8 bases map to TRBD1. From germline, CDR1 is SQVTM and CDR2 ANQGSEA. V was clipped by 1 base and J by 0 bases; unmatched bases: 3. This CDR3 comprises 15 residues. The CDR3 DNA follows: TGCAGCGTTGAAGGGGACAGGATTAGCACAGATACGCAGTATTTT. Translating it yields CSVEGDRISTDTQYF.

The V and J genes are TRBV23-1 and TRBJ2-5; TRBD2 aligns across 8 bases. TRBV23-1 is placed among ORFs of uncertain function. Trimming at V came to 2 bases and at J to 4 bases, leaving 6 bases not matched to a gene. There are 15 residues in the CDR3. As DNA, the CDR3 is TGCGCCAGCAGTCAAAGTAGCGGGGTGGTAGAGACCCAGTACTTC. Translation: CASSQSSGVVETQYF.

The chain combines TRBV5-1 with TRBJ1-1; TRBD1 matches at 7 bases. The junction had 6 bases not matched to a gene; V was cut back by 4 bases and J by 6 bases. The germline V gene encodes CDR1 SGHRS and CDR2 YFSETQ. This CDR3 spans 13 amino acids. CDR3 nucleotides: TGCGCCAGCAGCCGGGCAGGGGGGCCTGAAGCTTTCTTT. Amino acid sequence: CASSRAGGPEAFF.

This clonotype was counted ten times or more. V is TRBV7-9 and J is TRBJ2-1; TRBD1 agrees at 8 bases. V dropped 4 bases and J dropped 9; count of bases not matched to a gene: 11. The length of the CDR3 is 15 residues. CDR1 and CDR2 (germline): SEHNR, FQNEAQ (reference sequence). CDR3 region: CASSSRTGPLPEQFF. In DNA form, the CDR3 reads TGTGCCAGCAGCTCAAGGACAGGGCCCCTCCCTGAGCAGTTCTTC.

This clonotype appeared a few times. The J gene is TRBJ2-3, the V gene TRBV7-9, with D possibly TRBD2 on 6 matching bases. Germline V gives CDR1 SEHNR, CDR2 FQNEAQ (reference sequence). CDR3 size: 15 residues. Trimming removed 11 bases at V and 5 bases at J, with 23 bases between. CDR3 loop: CAEARTLAGRDTQYF. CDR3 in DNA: TGTGCCGAGGCCCGGACACTAGCAGGAAGAGATACGCAGTATTTT.

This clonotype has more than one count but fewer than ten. The CDR3 reads CASSPPRTSGIETQYF. CDR3 nucleotides: TGTGCCAGCAGCCCCCCTAGGACTAGCGGCATAGAAACGCAGTATTTT. The J gene is TRBJ2-3, the V gene TRBV12-3 or TRBV12-4, with 10 positions matching TRBD2. The junction had 15 bases not matched to a gene; V was cut back by 6 bases and J by 9 bases. There are 16 residues in the CDR3.

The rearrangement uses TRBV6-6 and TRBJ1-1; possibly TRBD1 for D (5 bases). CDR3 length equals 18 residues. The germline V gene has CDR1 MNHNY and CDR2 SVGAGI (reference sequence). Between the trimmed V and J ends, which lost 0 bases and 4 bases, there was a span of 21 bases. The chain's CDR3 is CASSYSGGDGTFSTEAFF. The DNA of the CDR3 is TGTGCCAGCAGTTACTCTGGGGGGGACGGCACATTTTCCACTGAAGCTTTCTTT.

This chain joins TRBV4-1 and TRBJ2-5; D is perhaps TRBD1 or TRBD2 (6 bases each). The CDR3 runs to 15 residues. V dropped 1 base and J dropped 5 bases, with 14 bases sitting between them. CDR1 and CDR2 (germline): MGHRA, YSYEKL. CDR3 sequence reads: CASSQARGRTETQYF. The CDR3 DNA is TGCGCCAGCAGCCAAGCCCGGGGGCGTACGGAGACCCAGTACTTC.

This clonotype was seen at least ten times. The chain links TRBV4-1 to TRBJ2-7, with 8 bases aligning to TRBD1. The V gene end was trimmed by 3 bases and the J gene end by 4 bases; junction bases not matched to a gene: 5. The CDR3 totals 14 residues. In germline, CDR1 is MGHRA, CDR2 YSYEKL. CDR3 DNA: TGCGCCAGCAGCCACGGGACAGGAGCGTACGAGCAGTACTTC. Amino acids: CASSHGTGAYEQYF.

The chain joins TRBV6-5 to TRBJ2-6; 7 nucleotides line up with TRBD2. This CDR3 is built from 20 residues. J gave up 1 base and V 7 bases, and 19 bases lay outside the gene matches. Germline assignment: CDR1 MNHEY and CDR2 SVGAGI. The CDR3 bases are TGTGCCAGCACCCCATGGGGGGGTAGGGCTCTTGGGTCTGGGGCCAACGTCCTGACTTTC. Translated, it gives CASTPWGGRALGSGANVLTF.

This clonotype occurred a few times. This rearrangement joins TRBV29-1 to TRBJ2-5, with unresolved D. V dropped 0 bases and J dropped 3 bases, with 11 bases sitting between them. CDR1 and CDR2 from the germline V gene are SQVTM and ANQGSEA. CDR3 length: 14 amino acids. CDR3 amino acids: CSVEDLDREETQYF. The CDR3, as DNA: TGCAGCGTTGAAGATCTGGACCGAGAAGAGACCCAGTACTTC.

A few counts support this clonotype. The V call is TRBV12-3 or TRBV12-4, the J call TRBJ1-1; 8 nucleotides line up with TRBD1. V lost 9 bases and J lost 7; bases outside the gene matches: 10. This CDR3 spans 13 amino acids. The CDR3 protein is CASSAAGGGEAFF. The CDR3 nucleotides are TGTGCCAGTAGCGCGGCAGGGGGCGGTGAAGCTTTCTTT.

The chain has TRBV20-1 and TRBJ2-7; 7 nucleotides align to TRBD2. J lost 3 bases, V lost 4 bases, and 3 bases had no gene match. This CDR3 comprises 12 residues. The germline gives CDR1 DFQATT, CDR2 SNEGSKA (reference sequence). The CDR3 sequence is CSATGRGYEQYF. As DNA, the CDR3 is TGCAGTGCTACAGGGAGGGGCTACGAGCAGTACTTC.

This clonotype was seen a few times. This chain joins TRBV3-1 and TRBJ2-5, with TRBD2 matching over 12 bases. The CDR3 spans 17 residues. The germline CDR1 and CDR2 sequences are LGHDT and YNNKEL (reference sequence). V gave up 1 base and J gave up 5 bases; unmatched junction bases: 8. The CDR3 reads CASSQVLAGGPAETQYF. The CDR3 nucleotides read TGTGCCAGCAGCCAAGTCCTAGCGGGGGGGCCGGCGGAGACCCAGTACTTC.

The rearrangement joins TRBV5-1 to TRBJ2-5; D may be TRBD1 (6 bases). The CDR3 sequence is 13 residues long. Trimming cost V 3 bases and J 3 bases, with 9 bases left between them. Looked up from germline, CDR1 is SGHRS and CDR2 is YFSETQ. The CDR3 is CASSWTAEETQYF. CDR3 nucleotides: TGCGCCAGCAGCTGGACAGCGGAAGAGACCCAGTACTTC.

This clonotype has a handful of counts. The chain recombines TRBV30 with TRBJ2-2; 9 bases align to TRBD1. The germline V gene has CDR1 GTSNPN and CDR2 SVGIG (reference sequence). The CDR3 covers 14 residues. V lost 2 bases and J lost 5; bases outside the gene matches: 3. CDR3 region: CAWSTGQGTGELFF. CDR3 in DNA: TGTGCCTGGAGTACTGGACAGGGGACCGGGGAGCTGTTTTTT.

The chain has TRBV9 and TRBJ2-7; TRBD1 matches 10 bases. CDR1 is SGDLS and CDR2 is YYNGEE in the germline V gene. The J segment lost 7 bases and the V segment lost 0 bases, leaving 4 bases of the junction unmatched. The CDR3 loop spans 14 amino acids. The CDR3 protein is CASSVATGGREQYF. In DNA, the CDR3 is TGTGCCAGCAGCGTAGCGACAGGGGGCCGGGAGCAGTACTTC.

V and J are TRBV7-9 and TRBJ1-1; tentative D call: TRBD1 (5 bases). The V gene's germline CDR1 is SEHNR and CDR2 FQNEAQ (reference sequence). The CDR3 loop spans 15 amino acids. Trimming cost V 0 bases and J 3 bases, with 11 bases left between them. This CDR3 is CASSLALLTDTEAFF. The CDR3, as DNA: TGTGCCAGCAGCTTAGCCCTACTGACAGACACTGAAGCTTTCTTT.